What follows are 15 T cell receptor beta chains derived from one specimen sequenced in a study of cytomegalovirus exposure and HLA in healthy donors. It was with 60 Vbeta and 13 Jbeta primers that the PCR ran. Libraries were prepared by immunoSEQ multiplex PCR; TCRdb keeps only in-frame clonotypes and omits some of them. The table includes around 190,000 clones, 75% to 80% detected once. The sequenced sample consisted of PBMCs. All receptors derive from a woman in her twenties or thirties in good health and CMV-seropositive.

The rearrangement links TRBV2 to TRBJ2-1; TRBD1 might be the D (5 bases). This CDR3 has 14 residues. V lost 7 bases, J lost 0 bases, and 10 bases lay in between. In germline, CDR1 is SNHLY, CDR2 FYNNEI. CDR3 nucleotide sequence: TGTGCCAGCAACCAGGGATCCTCCTACAATGAGCAGTTCTTC. The encoded protein is CASNQGSSYNEQFF.

This clone showed up just a few times. The CDR3 DNA follows: TGTGCCAGCAGTTATACTGACAGCCACTATGGCTACACCTTC. It encodes CASSYTDSHYGYTF. J is TRBJ1-2 and V is TRBV6-5, with D possibly matching TRBD1 (5 bases). CDR1 MNHEY and CDR2 SVGAGI come from the germline V gene. V gave up 3 bases and J gave up 3 bases, with 11 bases separating them. The CDR3 runs 14 residues.

This chain links TRBV6-1 with TRBJ1-1, with a weak D call TRBD1 (6 bases). Between the trimmed V and J ends, which lost 6 bases and 3 bases, there was a span of 14 bases. CDR1 is MNHNS, CDR2 SASEGT, per germline. The CDR3 runs 14 residues. CDR3 DNA: TGTGCCAGCAGCAGGGGCCGAGGGCACACTGAAGCTTTCTTT. It encodes CASSRGRGHTEAFF.

The rearrangement links TRBV6-1 to TRBJ1-2; tentatively, D is TRBD1 (5 bases). This CDR3 has 16 residues. Germline CDR1 is MNHNS and CDR2 is SASEGT. Trimming removed 3 bases at V and 4 bases at J, with 18 bases between. CDR3 residues: CASSDPTGHAGYGYTF. The CDR3 DNA follows: TGTGCCAGCAGTGACCCTACCGGACACGCCGGCTATGGCTACACCTTC.

The chain combines TRBV4-1 with TRBJ2-7; 7 nucleotides line up with TRBD1. CDR1 and CDR2 (germline): MGHRA, YSYEKL. This CDR3 spans 16 amino acids. The V and J ends lost 3 bases and 0 bases, in that order; junction bases with no gene match: 8. The CDR3 DNA follows: TGCGCCAGCAGCCACCCCGGAACAGGGGACTCCTACGAGCAGTACTTC. Amino acids: CASSHPGTGDSYEQYF.

This rearrangement joins TRBV5-4 to TRBJ2-5, with a tentative D call TRBD1 (6 bases). The length of the CDR3 is 15 residues. With 2 bases removed from V and 4 bases from J, the gap between germline ends came to 15 bases. The germline CDR1 and CDR2 sequences are SGHNT and YYREEE (reference sequence). As DNA, the CDR3 is TGTGCCAGCAGCTTCCCAGGGGCTAGCTTAGAGACCCAGTACTTC. Translating gives CASSFPGASLETQYF.

The genes are TRBV7-2 and TRBJ2-7, with D possibly being TRBD1 (5 bases). The CDR3 consists of 14 residues. Deletions cut 1 base from V and 7 bases from J, with 14 bases between. Germline CDR1 and CDR2: SGHTA and FQGNSA. CDR3 DNA sequence: TGTGCCAGCAGCTTAGAGAGTTTAGGGGAAGAGCAGTACTTC. This gives the protein CASSLESLGEEQYF.

V is TRBV28 and J is TRBJ2-1; D gene unclear. V shed 3 bases and J shed 9 bases, with 9 bases lying between them. CDR3 length equals 12 residues. Germline CDR1 MDHEN, CDR2 SYDVKM. CDR3 coding DNA: TGTGCCAGCAGTTTCGCGGATAGTGAGCAGTTCTTC. Its translation is CASSFADSEQFF.

The chain employs TRBV29-1 and TRBJ2-3; the match to TRBD2 covers 13 bases. The CDR3 contains 16 residues. The V gene's germline CDR1 is SQVTM and CDR2 ANQGSEA. V gave up 4 bases and J gave up 2 bases; unmatched junction bases: 6. CDR3 residues: CSVAGLAGDLTDTQYF. The DNA of the CDR3 is TGCAGCGTTGCTGGACTAGCGGGAGACCTCACAGATACGCAGTATTTT.

This chain links TRBV6-5 with TRBJ1-4; 7 nucleotides agree with TRBD1. From germline, CDR1 is MNHEY and CDR2 SVGAGI. The CDR3 has 13 residues. After removal of 6 bases from V and 8 bases from J, the junction contained 6 bases not matched to a gene. In DNA, the CDR3 is TGTGCCAGCAGACAACAGGGGCGGGAAAAACTGTTTTTT. Its protein is CASRQQGREKLFF.

The chain uses TRBV7-9 and TRBJ2-2; TRBD1 might be the D (5 bases). V lost 4 bases to trimming and J lost 4 bases, with 16 bases between them. Germline lookup yields CDR1 SEHNR and CDR2 FQNEAQ (reference sequence). The CDR3 has 16 residues. Here the CDR3 DNA reads TGTGCCAGCAGCTCATCGTCAGGGTCGGTCACCGGGGAGCTGTTTTTT. Encoded protein: CASSSSSGSVTGELFF.

V is TRBV11-2 and J is TRBJ2-7; 9 bases align to TRBD1. The CDR3 is 15 amino acids. The germline CDR1 and CDR2 sequences are SGHAT and FQNNGV. Losses at the gene ends were 3 bases for V and 4 bases for J; bases not matched to a gene: 7. In DNA, the CDR3 is TGTGCCAGCAGCTTGGGGACAGGGAACGGTTACGAGCAGTACTTC. It is translated as CASSLGTGNGYEQYF.

This clone was picked up one time. V gene TRBV4-1 combines with J gene TRBJ2-7; TRBD2 matches 10 bases. Germline trimming cut 6 bases from V and 5 bases from J; bases unmatched to any gene: 19. Germline-derived CDR1 and CDR2 are MGHRA and YSYEKL. This CDR3 is 18 amino acids long. The CDR3 is CASRRPGGPLAGGHEQYF. For the CDR3, the DNA is TGCGCCAGCAGGCGACCGGGGGGCCCTTTAGCGGGAGGCCACGAGCAGTACTTC.

CDR3 DNA sequence: TGTGCCAGCAGCTTAGCCCCTGACAGCTACGAGCAGTACTTC. It codes for CASSLAPDSYEQYF. The rearrangement joins TRBV7-2 to TRBJ2-7; D is perhaps TRBD1 (5 bases). Germline values: CDR1 SGHTA, CDR2 FQGNSA. V lost 0 bases, J lost 3 bases, and 9 bases lay in between. The CDR3 has 14 residues.

This clone has more than one count but fewer than ten. The chain couples TRBV15 to TRBJ1-5, with D tentatively TRBD1 (5 bases). This CDR3 comprises 17 residues. Between the trimmed V and J ends, which lost 1 base and 0 bases, there was a span of 13 bases. Germline V gene data show CDR1 as LNHNV and CDR2 as YYDKDF (reference sequence). The CDR3 DNA reads TGTGCCACCAGCAGAGGGTGGGGGGGGGATAGCAATCAGCCCCAGCATTTT. This translates into CATSRGWGGDSNQPQHF.